A single sample is the source of the 18 T cell receptor beta chains below, sequenced in a study of shared clonotypes between healthy human individuals. Positive CCR7 selection of CD45RO-negative cells yielded the naive CD8 cells, and terminally differentiated effector memory CD45RA+ cells were excluded. Repertoires were generated with immunoSEQ multiplex PCR, while TCRdb's copy carries only in-frame clones and drops some. The profile covers millions of clones, with about 95% appearing a single time and about 1.1% taken by the ten largest. The sample comprised naive CD8+ T cells sorted from blood. These receptors were taken from a young man in good health.

This rearrangement joins TRBV2 to TRBJ1-5, with a weak D call TRBD1 (6 bases). The CDR3 totals 15 residues. V lost 7 bases and J lost 4, with 17 bases in between. Per the germline V gene, CDR1 is SNHLY and CDR2 is FYNNEI. CDR3 sequence (DNA): TGTGCCAGCACCATCACAGGGAATGCGAATCAGCCCCAGCATTTT. It encodes CASTITGNANQPQHF.

The rearrangement uses TRBV10-2 and TRBJ2-1; 12 nucleotides agree with TRBD2. The CDR3 covers 16 residues. Germline trimming cut 5 bases from V and 1 base from J; bases unmatched to any gene: 3. Per germline, CDR1 WSHSY and CDR2 SAAADI. The DNA for the CDR3 is TGCGCCAGCAGTAAGGGACTAGCGGGTTCCTACAATGAGCAGTTCTTC. Amino acids: CASSKGLAGSYNEQFF.

About this clone: The same CDR3 can be traced to other DNA sequences in this sample. V and J are TRBV6-5 and TRBJ2-5; D is unresolved. Germline V CDR1 and CDR2: MNHEY, SVGAGI. The ends were cut back, 0 bases at V and 3 bases at J, with 5 bases in the middle. The CDR3 consists of 13 residues. The CDR3 spells CASSYSGKETQYF. CDR3 nucleotide sequence: TGTGCCAGCAGTTACTCGGGGAAAGAGACCCAGTACTTC.

The chain carries TRBV9 and TRBJ2-7, with TRBD2 matching 9 bases. Trimming cost V 3 bases and J 1 base; bases outside gene matches: 8. Germline V CDR1 and CDR2: SGDLS, YYNGEE. The CDR3 loop spans 16 amino acids. CDR3 bases: TGTGCCAGCAGCGGGCCCGTAGCGGGGGAGTCCTACGAGCAGTACTTC. This encodes CASSGPVAGESYEQYF.

This clone occurred once. The V and J genes are TRBV6-5 and TRBJ1-2; TRBD1 matches 12 bases. V lost 2 bases and J lost 4; bases outside the gene matches: 5. This CDR3 has 16 residues. Germline lookup yields CDR1 MNHEY and CDR2 SVGAGI. The CDR3 nucleotides are TGTGCCAGCAGTTACGGGGGGGACAGGGGGCGCTATGGCTACACCTTC. It codes for CASSYGGDRGRYGYTF.

The CDR3 nucleotides read TGTGCCAGCAGCGTCGACTGGAGCTCTGGAAACACCATATATTTT. Translated: CASSVDWSSGNTIYF. The chain employs TRBV9 and TRBJ1-3; D is unclear. CDR3 length equals 15 residues. CDR1 and CDR2 from the germline V gene are SGDLS and YYNGEE. Trimming shortened V by 2 bases and J by 0 bases, and 9 bases separated the two germline ends.

The chain employs TRBV4-3 and TRBJ1-3; D possibly corresponds to TRBD1 (5 bases). This CDR3 region has 16 residues. With 0 bases removed from V and 0 bases from J, the gap between germline ends came to 9 bases. CDR1 is LGHNA, CDR2 YSLEER, per germline. The CDR3 DNA reads as TGCGCCAGCAGCCAAGATAGGGGAAACTCTGGAAACACCATATATTTT. It specifies CASSQDRGNSGNTIYF.

This clone was counted once. V is TRBV9 and J is TRBJ2-2, with D hard to call. V lost 1 base and J lost 3, with 7 bases in between. The CDR3 extends over 14 amino acids. Germline V CDR1 and CDR2: SGDLS, YYNGEE. This CDR3 reads CASSVLMYTGELFF. CDR3 sequence (DNA): TGTGCCAGCAGCGTATTGATGTACACCGGGGAGCTGTTTTTT.

The V call is TRBV5-1, the J call TRBJ2-2; D ambiguous. The CDR3 totals 14 residues. The V gene's germline CDR1 is SGHRS and CDR2 YFSETQ. The V end was cut by 3 bases, the J end by 7 bases, with 13 bases between. This CDR3 is CASSSSGLGGELFF. The DNA for the CDR3 is TGCGCCAGCAGCTCAAGTGGATTGGGCGGGGAGCTGTTTTTT. Full variable domain (outside the CDR3, taken from reference TRBV5-1 and TRBJ2-2): KAGVTQTPRYLIKTRGQQVTLSCSPISGHRSVSWYQQTPGQGLQFLFEYFSETQRNKGNFPGRFSGRQFSNSRSEMNVSTLELGDSALYLCASSSSGLGGELFFGEGSRLTVL.

The chain joins TRBV19 to TRBJ2-1; TRBD2 matches at 11 bases. V was pared by 10 bases and J by 5 bases, with 10 bases of the junction left unmatched. The length of the CDR3 is 15 residues. Germline-derived CDR1 and CDR2 are LNHDA and SQIVND (reference sequence). This CDR3 is CATKPTSGTHNEQFF. CDR3 nucleotides: TGTGCCACCAAACCGACTAGCGGGACTCACAATGAGCAGTTCTTC. The full variable domain, in which reference TRBV19 and TRBJ2-1 provide the parts outside the CDR3, is DGGITQSPKYLFRKEGQNVTLSCEQNLNHDAMYWYRQDPGQGLRLIYYSQIVNDFQKGDIAEGYSVSREKKESFPLTVTSAQKNPTAFYLCATKPTSGTHNEQFFGPGTRLTVL.

The rearrangement joins TRBV7-8 to TRBJ2-1, with 12 bases fitting TRBD2. CDR1 is SGHVS and CDR2 is FQNEAQ in the germline V gene. This CDR3 has 18 amino acids. The V segment lost 3 bases and the J segment 3 bases; nucleotides outside the gene matches: 9. The CDR3 sequence: CASSFWLAGGIYYNEQFF. In nucleotides, the CDR3 is TGTGCCAGCAGCTTTTGGCTAGCGGGAGGGATTTACTACAATGAGCAGTTCTTC.

The chain uses TRBV4-1 and TRBJ2-1; D is perhaps TRBD1 (5 bases). V was trimmed by 0 bases and J by 8 bases, leaving 17 bases between them. CDR3 size: 16 residues. CDR1 is MGHRA and CDR2 is YSYEKL in the germline V gene. As DNA, the CDR3 is TGCGCCAGCAGCCAAGAAGGGGCGGTCTGGAAGGATGAGCAGTTCTTC. Translation: CASSQEGAVWKDEQFF.

This sequence joins TRBV30 and TRBJ1-1; TRBD1 might be the D (5 bases). CDR1 is GTSNPN and CDR2 is SVGIG in the germline V gene (reference sequence). The CDR3 loop spans 14 amino acids. Trimming stripped 4 bases from V and 5 bases from J, with 17 bases between. The CDR3 here is CAWTNGAGRTEAFF. CDR3 coding DNA: TGTGCCTGGACAAACGGGGCAGGGAGGACTGAAGCTTTCTTT. Full variable domain (missing parts from reference TRBV30 and TRBJ1-1): SQTIHQWPATLVQPVGSPLSLECTVEGTSNPNLYWYRQAAGRGLQLLFYSVGIGQISSEVPQNLSASRPQDRQFILSSKKLLLSDSGFYLCAWTNGAGRTEAFFGQGTRLTVV.

V gene TRBV7-6 combines with J gene TRBJ2-7; TRBD1 matches at 8 bases. The V gene end was trimmed by 1 base and the J gene end by 6 bases; junction bases not matched to a gene: 5. The CDR3 runs to 14 residues. Per germline, CDR1 SGHVS and CDR2 FNYEAQ. The CDR3, as DNA: TGTGCCAGCAGCTTAGGGACAGGGAACAGCGAGCAGTACTTC. It codes for CASSLGTGNSEQYF.

Regarding this clone: The same CDR3 can be traced to other DNA sequences in this sample. This chain connects TRBV27 to TRBJ2-3; the D is unclear. Germline CDR1 MNHEY, CDR2 SMNVEV (reference sequence). Trimming left V 4 bases short and J 0 bases short, with 5 bases between. CDR3 length: 13 amino acids. CDR3 DNA sequence: TGTGCCAGCAGTTCACCTAGCACAGATACGCAGTATTTT. Protein: CASSSPSTDTQYF.

The gene calls are TRBV25-1 and TRBJ1-4; 8 positions agree with TRBD1. Germline values: CDR1 MGHDK, CDR2 SYGVNS. V gave up 4 bases and J gave up 0 bases; unmatched junction bases: 7. The CDR3 runs 17 residues. In DNA, the CDR3 is TGTGCCAGCAGTGCCCCTGGACAGGGAGCAACTAATGAAAAACTGTTTTTT. The encoded protein is CASSAPGQGATNEKLFF.

The chain employs TRBV7-8 and TRBJ1-2; 9 bases are a match to TRBD1. Germline assignment: CDR1 SGHVS and CDR2 FQNEAQ. V dropped 3 bases and J dropped 3; count of bases not matched to a gene: 5. This CDR3 has 15 amino acids. The CDR3 coding sequence is TGTGCCAGCAGCTTCCGGGACAGGGCCCACTATGGCTACACCTTC. Encoded protein: CASSFRDRAHYGYTF.

V usage is TRBV6-1 and J usage is TRBJ2-7; perhaps TRBD2 as D (6 bases). CDR3 length: 13 residues. The germline gives CDR1 MNHNS, CDR2 SASEGT. Trimming took 8 bases from V and 6 from J, leaving 17 bases between them. CDR3 sequence (DNA): TGTGCCAGCGGAACAGGACTACTAGGCGAGCAGTACTTC. It translates to CASGTGLLGEQYF.